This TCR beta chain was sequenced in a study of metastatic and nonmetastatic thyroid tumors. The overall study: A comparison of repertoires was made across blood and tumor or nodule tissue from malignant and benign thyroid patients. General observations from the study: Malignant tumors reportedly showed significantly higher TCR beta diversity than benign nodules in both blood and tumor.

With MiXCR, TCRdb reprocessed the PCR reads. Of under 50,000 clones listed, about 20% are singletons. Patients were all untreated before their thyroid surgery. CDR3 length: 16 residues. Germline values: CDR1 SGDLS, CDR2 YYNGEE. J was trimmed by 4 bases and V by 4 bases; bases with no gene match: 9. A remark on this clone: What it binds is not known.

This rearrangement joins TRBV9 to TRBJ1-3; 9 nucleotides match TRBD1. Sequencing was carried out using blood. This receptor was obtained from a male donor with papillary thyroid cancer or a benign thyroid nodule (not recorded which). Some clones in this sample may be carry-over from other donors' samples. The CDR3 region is CASSPAGTGTGNTIYF. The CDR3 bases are TGTGCCAGCAGCCCGGCCGGGACAGGGACGGGAAACACCATATATTTT.